What follows are 6 T cell receptor beta chains derived from one specimen sequenced in a study of cytomegalovirus exposure and HLA in healthy donors (dated by TCRdb to about 2017). The protocol used for the library was the immunoSEQ multiplex PCR assay. A mixture of 60 forward primers for TCR Vbeta segments and 13 reverse primers for TCR Jbeta segments was used in the multiplex PCR. Sourced from immuneACCESS, this table was stored by TCRdb with only in-frame sequences that have V and J called. A share of the clones is absent; for the studies checked, an unresolved V gene accounts for under half, and the remainder has no known explanation. The sample has fewer than 85,000 clones on record. The ten largest clones add up to over 3% of the sample. The sample consisted of PBMCs. The receptors come from a female donor in good health and CMV-seropositive.

The CDR3 here is CASSTTSGSFETQYF. The CDR3 DNA reads as TGTGCCAGTAGTACGACTAGCGGGAGTTTCGAGACCCAGTACTTC. V gene TRBV19 combines with J gene TRBJ2-5; TRBD2 aligns across 12 bases. J gave up 5 bases and V 4 bases, and 5 bases lay outside the gene matches. Germline V gives CDR1 LNHDA, CDR2 SQIVND (reference sequence). This CDR3 has 15 amino acids.

The chain couples TRBV6-1 to TRBJ1-2, with TRBD1 matching over 10 bases. Losses at the gene ends were 7 bases for V and 6 bases for J; bases not matched to a gene: 8. The CDR3 runs 14 residues. Germline V gene lookup returns CDR1 MNHNS and CDR2 SASEGT. Here the CDR3 DNA reads TGTGCCAGCACCAAGGGACAGGGGAGCGATGGCTACACCTTC. Amino acids: CASTKGQGSDGYTF.

The rearrangement joins TRBV10-1 to TRBJ2-7; maybe TRBD1 (5 bases). Germline values: CDR1 WNHNN, CDR2 SYGVQD (reference sequence). The CDR3 totals 13 residues. Trimming shortened V by 9 bases and J by 1 base, and 13 bases separated the two germline ends. The DNA for the CDR3 is TGCGCCAGGGGCAAGGGGATTTCCTACGAGCAGTACTTC. Translating gives CARGKGISYEQYF.

The rearrangement uses TRBV5-1 and TRBJ1-4; 8 positions agree with TRBD1. The J segment lost 8 bases and the V segment lost 4 bases, leaving 7 bases of the junction unmatched. The CDR3 spans 14 residues. In germline, CDR1 is SGHRS, CDR2 YFSETQ. The CDR3 DNA sequence: TGCGCCAGCAGCCCGACAGGGGCAGAGGAAAAACTGTTTTTT. Translation gives CASSPTGAEEKLFF. Variable domain in full (rest from reference TRBV5-1 and TRBJ1-4): KAGVTQTPRYLIKTRGQQVTLSCSPISGHRSVSWYQQTPGQGLQFLFEYFSETQRNKGNFPGRFSGRQFSNSRSEMNVSTLELGDSALYLCASSPTGAEEKLFFGSGTQLSVL.

In regard to this clone: An end of the junction does not agree with germline; a read error may underlie this. V and J are TRBV7-7 and TRBJ2-1; TRBD2 aligns across 12 bases. CDR3 length equals 14 residues. CDR1 SSHAT and CDR2 FNYEAQ come from the germline V gene (reference sequence). Here the CDR3 DNA reads TGTGCTAGCAGTCCGGGACTAGCGGGTAGTGAGCAGTTCTTC. This translates into CASSPGLAGSEQFF. The full variable domain, in which reference TRBV7-7 and TRBJ2-1 provide the parts outside the CDR3, is GAGVSQSPRYKVTKRGQDVTLRCDPISSHATLYWYQQALGQGPEFLTYFNYEAQPDKSGLPSDRFSAERPEGSISTLTIQRTEQRDSAMYRCASSPGLAGSEQFFGPGTRLTVL.

V and J are TRBV5-6 and TRBJ2-5; no firm D call. This CDR3 has 14 amino acids. The V gene's germline CDR1 is SGHDT and CDR2 YYEEEE. V was cut by 0 bases and J by 5 bases, with 11 bases left in between. The CDR3, as DNA: TGTGCCAGCAGCTTGGGAACTTTAGAGGAGACCCAGTACTTC. Its protein product is CASSLGTLEETQYF.